This T cell receptor (beta chain) was identified during a study of T cell repertoires in aging, cancer and after chemotherapy. As concerns this clonotype: Antigen unknown.

Peripheral blood genomic DNA, not sorted cells or RNA, was the template. Regarding the study as a whole: Rebound thymic output was suggested by rising median generation probability during chemotherapy in each cancer cohort.

V lost 5 bases and J lost 5, with 15 bases in between. The CDR3 spans 14 residues. CDR1 is SGHRS and CDR2 is YFSETQ in the germline V gene. TRB rearrangements spanning V, D and J were amplified using mixed TRB-A/B primers. TCRdb fed the multiplex PCR reads into MiXCR, producing one record per CDR3 protein. The repertoire holds roughly 6,000 distinct CDR3 sequences, with roughly 39% as singletons. This TCR was recovered from a human donor with a blood cancer. The gene calls are TRBV5-1 and TRBJ2-3, with a tentative D call TRBD1 (6 bases). Sample: blood. CDR3 sequence: CASRSLGAVDTQYF. The CDR3 DNA reads TGCGCCAGCAGGTCCCTGGGGGCGGTAGATACGCAGTATTTT.